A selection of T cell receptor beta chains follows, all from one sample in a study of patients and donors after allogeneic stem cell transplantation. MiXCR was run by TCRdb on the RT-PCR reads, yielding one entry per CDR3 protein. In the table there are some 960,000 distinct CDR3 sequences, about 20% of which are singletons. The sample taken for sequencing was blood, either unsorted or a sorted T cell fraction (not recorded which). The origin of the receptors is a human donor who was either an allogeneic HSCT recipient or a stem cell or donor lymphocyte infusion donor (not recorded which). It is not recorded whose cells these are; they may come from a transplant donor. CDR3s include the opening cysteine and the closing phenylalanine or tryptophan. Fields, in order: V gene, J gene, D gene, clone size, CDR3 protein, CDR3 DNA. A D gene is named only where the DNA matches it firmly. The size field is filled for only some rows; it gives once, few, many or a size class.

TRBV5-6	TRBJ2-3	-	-	CASSLVPSGTDTQYF	TGTGCCAGCAGCTTGGTTCCTAGCGGCACAGATACGCAGTATTTT
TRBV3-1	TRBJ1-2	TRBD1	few	CASSPLDRRPDGYTF	TGTGCCAGCAGCCCGTTGGACAGGAGGCCCGATGGCTACACCTTC
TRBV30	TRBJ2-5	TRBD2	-	CAWSVLAGETQYF	TGTGCCTGGAGTGTACTAGCGGGAGAGACCCAGTACTTC
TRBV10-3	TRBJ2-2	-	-	CAISGTGRDGELFF	TGTGCCATCAGTGGGACAGGGAGGGACGGGGAGCTGTTTTTT
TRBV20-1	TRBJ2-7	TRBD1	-	CSARDLGQGRAYEQYF	TGCAGTGCTAGAGACCTCGGACAGGGAAGGGCCTACGAGCAGTACTTC
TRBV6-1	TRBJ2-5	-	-	CASRPGQLYQETQYF	TGTGCCAGCAGACCCGGACAGCTGTACCAAGAGACCCAGTACTTC
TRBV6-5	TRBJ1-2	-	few	CASSYKAGSTYGYTF	TGTGCCAGCAGTTACAAGGCGGGCAGTACCTATGGCTACACCTTC
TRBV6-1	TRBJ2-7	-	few	CASSEFRFYEQYF	TGTGCCAGCAGTGAATTTCGGTTCTACGAGCAGTACTTC
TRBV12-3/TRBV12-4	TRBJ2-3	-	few	CASSSGARQVADTQYF	TGTGCCAGCAGTTCCGGTGCGAGACAGGTTGCAGATACGCAGTATTTT
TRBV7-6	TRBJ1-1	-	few	CASSPSPGWGDTEAFF	TGTGCCAGCAGCCCTAGCCCGGGTTGGGGTGACACTGAAGCTTTCTTT
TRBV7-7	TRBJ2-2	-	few	CASKPSSAPPGELFF	TGTGCCAGCAAGCCTTCTTCTGCCCCACCCGGGGAGCTGTTTTTT
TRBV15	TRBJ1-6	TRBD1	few	CATSRDGQVNNSPLHF	TGTGCCACCAGCAGAGATGGACAGGTCAATAATTCACCCCTCCACTTT
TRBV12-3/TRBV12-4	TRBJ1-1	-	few	CASSFGGPLNTEAFF	TGTGCCAGCAGTTTCGGGGGGCCCCTGAACACTGAAGCTTTCTTT
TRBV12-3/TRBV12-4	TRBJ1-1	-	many	CASSLGSGTEAFF	TGTGCCAGCAGCCTCGGTTCCGGAACTGAAGCTTTCTTT
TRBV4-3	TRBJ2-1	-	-	CASSQADSLPYNEQFF	TGCGCCAGCAGCCAGGCGGACAGCCTACCATACAATGAGCAGTTCTTC
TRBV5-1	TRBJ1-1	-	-	CASSLASGRSMNTEAFF	TGCGCCAGCAGCTTGGCTTCAGGGCGAAGTATGAACACTGAAGCTTTCTTT
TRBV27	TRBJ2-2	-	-	CASSLGRVANTGELFF	TGTGCCAGCAGTCTCGGACGGGTAGCGAACACCGGGGAGCTGTTTTTT